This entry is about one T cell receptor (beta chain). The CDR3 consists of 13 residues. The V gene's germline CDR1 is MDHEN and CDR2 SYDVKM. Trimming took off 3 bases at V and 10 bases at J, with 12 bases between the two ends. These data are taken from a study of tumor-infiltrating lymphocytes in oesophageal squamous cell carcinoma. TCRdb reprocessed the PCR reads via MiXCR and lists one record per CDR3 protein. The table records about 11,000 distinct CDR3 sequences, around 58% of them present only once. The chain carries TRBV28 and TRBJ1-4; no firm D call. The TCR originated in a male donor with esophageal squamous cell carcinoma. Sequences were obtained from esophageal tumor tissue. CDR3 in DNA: TGTGCCAGCAGTTTCGTCCGGAAGGGAAAACTGTTTTTT. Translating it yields CASSFVRKGKLFF.